This TCR beta chain was profiled in a study of early T cells in non-severe SARS-CoV-2 infection. Study-level background: Bulk RNA from unsorted whole blood was sequenced; chains were unpaired. Regarding the study as a whole: In VDJdb matching, anti-spike CD8 responses were favored while private and CD4 specificities went missing.

This clonotype has a count of ten or more. What it binds is unknown. Each cDNA molecule carried a unique molecular identifier. Each CDR3 protein is one row after TCRdb ran MiXCR on the 5' RACE reads. The sample gives tens of thousands of distinct CDR3 sequences, about 6.7% of which show up once; approximately 4.1% is in the top ten. The sequenced sample was whole blood. This TCR was sampled from an adult who was a healthcare worker with PCR-confirmed SARS-CoV-2 infection or an uninfected control (not recorded which).

CDR3: CSVLRTGREQFF. CDR3 coding DNA: TGCAGCGTTTTAAGGACAGGGCGGGAGCAGTTCTTC. V usage is TRBV29-1 and J usage is TRBJ2-1; 8 bases align to TRBD1. CDR3 length: 12 residues. Germline CDR1 is SQVTM and CDR2 is ANQGSEA. V lost 5 bases and J lost 10; bases outside the gene matches: 7.